These 9 T cell receptor beta chains were sequenced from one sample in a study of T cells expressing NK-cell markers. One entry per CDR3 protein, without DNA, is what TCRdb gives after re-calling the 5' RACE reads. Its clone listing holds a few hundred thousand distinct CDR3 sequences. Sequencing was done on a sample of blood T cells: a sorted CD56 or NKG2C T cell subset, CD4+ or CD8+ T cells, or bulk PBMC T cells (not recorded which). The receptors derive from a man aged 18 to 69 in good health.

The rearrangement uses TRBV9 and TRBJ2-3; the D call from TCRdb, TRBD2, cannot be confirmed without DNA. The CDR3 has 15 residues. Germline CDR1 SGDLS, CDR2 YYNGEE. This chain's CDR3 is CASSGGSGPPDTQYF.

The chain combines TRBV1 with TRBJ2-7; TCRdb indicates TRBD2, and absent DNA this call remains unverified. TRBV1 is designated a pseudogene. The CDR3 consists of 13 residues. The CDR3 loop is CTSSHDQREEQYF.

V usage is TRBV20-1 and J usage is TRBJ2-2; absent DNA, TCRdb's TRBD1 call cannot be checked. This CDR3 spans 17 amino acids. CDR1 is DFQATT and CDR2 is SNEGSKA in the germline V gene (reference sequence). The CDR3 loop reads CSAWAGGPGKGTGELFF.

This CDR3 reads CASSLLSGAATYEQYF. The chain is built from TRBV7-6 and TRBJ2-7. The germline CDR1 and CDR2 sequences are SGHVS and FNYEAQ. The CDR3 runs 16 residues.

The rearrangement joins TRBV6-2 or TRBV6-3 to TRBJ2-1; TCRdb's D gene call, TRBD2, goes unchecked for lack of DNA. Germline CDR1 is MNHEY and CDR2 is SVGEGT. The CDR3 is 14 residues long. The CDR3 sequence: CASSRLADYNEQFF.

The chain uses TRBV15 and TRBJ2-2; the D gene TCRdb calls, TRBD1, cannot be checked with no DNA. This CDR3 has 14 amino acids. Germline CDR1 LNHNV, CDR2 YYDKDF (reference sequence). CDR3 sequence: CATGIGGTTGELFF.

The chain links TRBV6-2 or TRBV6-3 to TRBJ1-1; TCRdb calls TRBD1, which cannot be checked without DNA. Germline V gene lookup returns CDR1 MNHEY and CDR2 SVGEGT. The CDR3 spans 15 residues. CDR3 protein: CASSYPQAVRGEAFF.

J is TRBJ2-2 and V is TRBV6-1. CDR1 MNHNS and CDR2 SASEGT come from the germline V gene. CDR3 size: 15 residues. The CDR3: CARPPWAANTGELFF.

The chain carries TRBV28 and TRBJ2-7; the D call from TCRdb, TRBD2, cannot be confirmed without DNA. Germline CDR1 is MDHEN and CDR2 is SYDVKM. The CDR3 covers 15 residues. The CDR3 region is CASSLAGGFSYEQYF.